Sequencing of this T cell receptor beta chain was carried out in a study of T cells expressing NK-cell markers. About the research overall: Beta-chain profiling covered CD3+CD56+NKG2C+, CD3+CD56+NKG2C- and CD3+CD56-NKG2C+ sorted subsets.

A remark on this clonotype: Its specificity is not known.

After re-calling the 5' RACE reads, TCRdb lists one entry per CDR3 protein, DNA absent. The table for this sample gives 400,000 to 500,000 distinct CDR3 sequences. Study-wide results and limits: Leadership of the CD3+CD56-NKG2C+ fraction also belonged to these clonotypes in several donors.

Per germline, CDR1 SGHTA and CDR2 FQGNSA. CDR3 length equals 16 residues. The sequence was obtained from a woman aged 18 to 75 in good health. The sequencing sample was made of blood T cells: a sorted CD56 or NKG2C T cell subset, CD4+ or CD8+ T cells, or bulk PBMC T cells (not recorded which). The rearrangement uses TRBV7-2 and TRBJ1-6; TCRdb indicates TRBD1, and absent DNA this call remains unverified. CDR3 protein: CASSLGLRGIGAPLHF.